The next 32 T cell receptor beta chains were all read from a single sample in a study of shared clonotypes between healthy human individuals. Assay: immunoSEQ multiplex PCR; the TCRdb copy retains only in-frame clones and omits some. This sample has about 1,900,000 clones, with less than 95% found just once. Naive CD8 cells comprised CD45RO-negative, CCR7-positively selected cells, excluding terminally differentiated effector memory CD45RA+ cells. The sample consisted of naive CD8+ T cells sorted from blood. These receptor sequences come from a man aged 18 to 30 in good health.

The V and J genes are TRBV7-9 and TRBJ1-1; D is uncertain. The CDR3 extends over 11 amino acids. With 5 bases removed from V and 8 bases from J, the gap between germline ends came to 9 bases. Germline V gene lookup returns CDR1 SEHNR and CDR2 FQNEAQ (reference sequence). The CDR3 spells CASSRRPEAFF. CDR3 bases: TGTGCCAGCAGCCGAAGACCCGAAGCTTTCTTT. The full variable domain, completed using reference TRBV7-9 and TRBJ1-1, is DTGVSQNPRHKITKRGQNVTFRCDPISEHNRLYWYRQTLGQGPEFLTYFQNEAQLEKSRLLSDRFSAERPKGSFSTLEIQRTEQGDSAMYLCASSRRPEAFFGQGTRLTVV.

V is TRBV7-9 and J is TRBJ2-1, with 7 bases aligning to TRBD2. CDR3 length: 15 amino acids. From germline, CDR1 is SEHNR and CDR2 FQNEAQ (reference sequence). The J segment lost 4 bases and the V segment lost 5 bases, leaving 8 bases of the junction unmatched. CDR3 bases: TGTGCCAGCAGCGGACTAGTGGGTGATTACAATGAGCAGTTCTTC. Its translation is CASSGLVGDYNEQFF.

The chain joins TRBV5-3 to TRBJ1-3, with TRBD1 as a possible D gene (6 bases). TRBV5-3 is an ORF, with its function uncertain. V was trimmed by 2 bases and J by 0 bases, leaving 18 bases between them. CDR3 size: 18 residues. This CDR3 reads CARSLRRGRGVSGNTIYF. In DNA, the CDR3 is TGTGCCAGAAGCTTACGGAGGGGCAGGGGAGTCTCTGGAAACACCATATATTTT.

This clone was observed a few times. The sample carries other DNA sequences with the same CDR3. The V call is TRBV7-9, the J call TRBJ2-3, with D perhaps matching TRBD2 (6 bases). Germline CDR1 reads SEHNR; CDR2 reads FQNEAQ (reference sequence). V was clipped by 1 base and J by 0 bases, with 8 bases between them. The CDR3 has 15 amino acids. The CDR3 coding sequence is TGTGCCAGCAGCTTAGGAGGGACTAGCACAGATACGCAGTATTTT. Protein sequence: CASSLGGTSTDTQYF.

This CDR3 is CASSLDKVGRGSTGELFF. The CDR3 DNA follows: TGTGCCAGCAGCTTAGATAAAGTAGGCAGGGGGTCCACCGGGGAGCTGTTTTTT. V and J are TRBV11-2 and TRBJ2-2, with 7 nucleotides matching TRBD1. V lost 0 bases and J lost 4; bases outside the gene matches: 11. The CDR3 runs 18 residues. CDR1 is SGHAT, CDR2 FQNNGV, per germline.

This chain's CDR3 is CASSLAGANVLTF. CDR3 sequence (DNA): TGTGCCAGCAGCTTAGCCGGGGCCAACGTCCTGACTTTC. The chain uses TRBV12-1 and TRBJ2-6; the table's D call TRBD2 went unverified against the DNA. TRBV12-1 is a pseudogene locus. The CDR3 is made up of 13 amino acids.

The rearrangement joins TRBV6-1 to TRBJ2-5; D is unresolved. Trimming removed 4 bases from V and 0 bases from J, with 9 bases in between. CDR1 MNHNS and CDR2 SASEGT come from the germline V gene. This CDR3 is 14 amino acids long. CDR3 bases: TGTGCCAGCAGTGCATCGGCTTACCAAGAGACCCAGTACTTC. Translation: CASSASAYQETQYF.

The rearrangement uses TRBV5-1 and TRBJ2-7; D uncertain. The CDR3 spans 14 residues. Germline V gene sequence: CDR1 SGHRS, CDR2 YFSETQ. The V end lost 4 bases, the J end lost 0 bases, and 11 bases lay between the germline ends. CDR3 nucleotides: TGCGCCAGCAGCCCTGGGTGGACCTCCTACGAGCAGTACTTC. This encodes CASSPGWTSYEQYF.

This clone has just a few counts. Other DNA sequences in the same sample also yield this CDR3. This chain links TRBV9 with TRBJ1-1, with D perhaps TRBD1 (6 bases). The CDR3 length is 13 residues. Germline CDR1 and CDR2: SGDLS and YYNGEE. The V and J ends lost 0 bases and 8 bases respectively, with 11 bases between them. The CDR3 loop is CASSVGGQTEAFF. CDR3 coding DNA: TGTGCCAGCAGCGTAGGAGGACAGACAGAAGCTTTCTTT.

This clone was observed a single time. This chain uses TRBV2 with TRBJ2-7, with a tentative D call TRBD2 (5 bases). The CDR3 runs to 15 residues. CDR1 is SNHLY and CDR2 is FYNNEI in the germline V gene. V shed 1 base and J shed 4 bases, with 14 bases lying between them. CDR3 protein: CASSEVYGMGYEQYF. DNA of the CDR3: TGTGCCAGCAGTGAAGTATACGGGATGGGATACGAGCAGTACTTC. The full variable domain, completed using reference TRBV2 and TRBJ2-7, is EPEVTQTPSHQVTQMGQEVILRCVPISNHLYFYWYRQILGQKVEFLVSFYNNEISEKSEIFDDQFSVERPDGSNFTLKIRSTKLEDSAMYFCASSEVYGMGYEQYFGPGTRLTVT.

The genes are TRBV6-6 and TRBJ2-7; D unresolved. Germline values: CDR1 MNHNY, CDR2 SVGAGI (reference sequence). There are 13 residues in the CDR3. V dropped 2 bases and J dropped 0 bases, with 5 bases sitting between them. The CDR3 bases are TGTGCCAGCAGTTACGAAACCTCCTACGAGCAGTACTTC. This encodes CASSYETSYEQYF.

Only a few counts were recorded for this clone. The J gene is TRBJ1-5, the V gene TRBV4-3; TRBD1 matches at 10 bases. The CDR3 has 16 residues. Germline V CDR1 and CDR2: LGHNA, YSLEER. V shed 6 bases and J 0 bases; nucleotides not matched to a gene: 5. The CDR3 region has the DNA TGCGCCAGCAGTACCGGGACAGGGGATAGCAATCAGCCCCAGCATTTT. It is translated as CASSTGTGDSNQPQHF.

V gene TRBV6-5 combines with J gene TRBJ2-3; D remains ambiguous. V was cut by 7 bases and J by 6 bases, with 8 bases left in between. Germline CDR1 MNHEY, CDR2 SVGAGI. The CDR3 covers 11 residues. The CDR3 sequence: CASIFGDTQYF. Written as DNA, the CDR3 is TGTGCCAGCATTTTCGGGGATACGCAGTATTTT.

The V gene is TRBV30, the J gene TRBJ1-4; 7 bases agree with TRBD1. The CDR3 loop spans 13 amino acids. Germline V gene data show CDR1 as GTSNPN and CDR2 as SVGIG (reference sequence). Losses at the gene ends were 2 bases for V and 8 bases for J; bases not matched to a gene: 5. As DNA, the CDR3 is TGTGCCTGGAGTCCGGGACAGTTCGAAAAACTGTTTTTT. It encodes CAWSPGQFEKLFF. Full variable domain (remainder filled in from reference TRBV30 and TRBJ1-4): SQTIHQWPATLVQPVGSPLSLECTVEGTSNPNLYWYRQAAGRGLQLLFYSVGIGQISSEVPQNLSASRPQDRQFILSSKKLLLSDSGFYLCAWSPGQFEKLFFGSGTQLSVL.

This chain connects TRBV5-1 to TRBJ2-7; D is unresolved. This CDR3 is built from 14 residues. Trimming took off 4 bases at V and 0 bases at J, with 11 bases between the two ends. Per the germline V gene, CDR1 is SGHRS and CDR2 is YFSETQ. For the CDR3, the DNA is TGCGCCAGCAGCCTGAGAGGATTCTCCTACGAGCAGTACTTC. This sequence encodes CASSLRGFSYEQYF.

V gene TRBV15 combines with J gene TRBJ1-5; possible D gene TRBD1, 5 bases. This CDR3 spans 15 amino acids. V lost 3 bases to trimming and J lost 3 bases, with 12 bases between them. Germline V gives CDR1 LNHNV, CDR2 YYDKDF (reference sequence). The CDR3 DNA sequence: TGTGCCACCAGCAGCTGGGACCCCAACAATCAGCCCCAGCATTTT. Translated: CATSSWDPNNQPQHF.

On this clone itself: The same CDR3 can be traced to other DNA sequences in this sample. The chain employs TRBV4-1 and TRBJ2-7; D unresolved. Germline V gene sequence: CDR1 MGHRA, CDR2 YSYEKL. V gave up 1 base and J gave up 0 bases, with 4 bases separating them. The CDR3 is 13 amino acids. CDR3 coding DNA: TGCGCCAGCAGCCAAGGTGGCTCCTACGAGCAGTACTTC. Translated, it gives CASSQGGSYEQYF.

This clone was recorded only once. The chain has TRBV9 and TRBJ2-5, with D possibly being TRBD2 (6 bases). The germline V gene has CDR1 SGDLS and CDR2 YYNGEE. The CDR3 has 16 residues. The V gene lost 4 bases and the J gene lost 0 bases, with 16 bases spanning the gap. The CDR3 nucleotides are TGTGCCAGCAGCAGCGGGTCTAGCGCGGACCAAGAGACCCAGTACTTC. Translating it yields CASSSGSSADQETQYF. The complete variable domain, with remaining parts taken from reference TRBV9 and TRBJ2-5, reads DSGVTQTPKHLITATGQRVTLRCSPRSGDLSVYWYQQSLDQGLQFLIQYYNGEERAKGNILERFSAQQFPDLHSELNLSSLELGDSALYFCASSSGSSADQETQYFGPGTRLLVL.

V gene TRBV6-1 combines with J gene TRBJ1-4; no clear D gene. The CDR3 has 14 amino acids. The germline V gene encodes CDR1 MNHNS and CDR2 SASEGT. Trimming stripped 11 bases from V and 3 bases from J, with 16 bases between. This CDR3 is CAGRWGGPNEKLFF. The CDR3 nucleotides read TGTGCCGGGCGGTGGGGAGGCCCTAATGAAAAACTGTTTTTT.

This chain links TRBV27 with TRBJ2-3; TRBD2 might be the D (5 bases). V shed 8 bases and J shed 1 base, with 22 bases lying between them. The CDR3 sequence is 17 residues long. The germline V gene has CDR1 MNHEY and CDR2 SMNVEV (reference sequence). This chain's CDR3 is CASAILTPSGGTDTQYF. CDR3 coding DNA: TGTGCCAGCGCCATCTTGACCCCCAGCGGCGGCACAGATACGCAGTATTTT.

This chain links TRBV5-1 with TRBJ1-1; TRBD1 matches at 7 bases. The CDR3 runs 19 residues. Germline loops: CDR1 SGHRS, CDR2 YFSETQ. The V segment lost 4 bases and the J segment 5 bases; nucleotides outside the gene matches: 23. This CDR3 reads CASSLLVAEDRQGRTEAFF. The CDR3 DNA follows: TGCGCCAGCAGCCTTTTAGTCGCCGAGGACCGACAGGGAAGGACTGAAGCTTTCTTT.

The chain joins TRBV19 to TRBJ1-3; weak D call: TRBD1 (5 bases). The CDR3 is 16 residues long. V was pared by 5 bases and J by 2 bases, with 16 bases between. The germline V gene encodes CDR1 LNHDA and CDR2 SQIVND (reference sequence). The CDR3 region has the DNA TGTGCCAGTAGTGGCCGGGGCCTGATAACTGGAAACACCATATATTTT. Amino acids: CASSGRGLITGNTIYF.

The chain links TRBV5-6 to TRBJ2-7, with D tentatively TRBD2 (5 bases). CDR1 is SGHDT and CDR2 is YYEEEE in the germline V gene. The CDR3 is 12 residues long. Deletions cut 3 bases from V and 10 bases from J, with 14 bases between. Here the CDR3 DNA reads TGTGCCAGCAGCTCTCTAGCCGAACATCAGTACTTC. It is translated as CASSSLAEHQYF.

The chain recombines TRBV5-6 with TRBJ1-1; D call uncertain. Trimming removed 2 bases at V and 4 bases at J, with 9 bases between. This CDR3 has 13 residues. CDR1 and CDR2 (germline): SGHDT, YYEEEE. CDR3 protein: CASSFGSSTEAFF. The CDR3, as DNA: TGTGCCAGCAGCTTCGGTAGTTCCACTGAAGCTTTCTTT.

V and J are TRBV2 and TRBJ1-4; no definite D call. In germline, CDR1 is SNHLY, CDR2 FYNNEI. Trimming took 5 bases from V and 8 from J, leaving 6 bases between them. The CDR3 is 11 amino acids. CDR3 nucleotide sequence: TGTGCCAGCAGTTTGAACGAAAAACTGTTTTTT. It is translated as CASSLNEKLFF.

The rearrangement links TRBV29-1 to TRBJ1-1, with D uncertain. Trimming removed 3 bases at V and 1 base at J, with 6 bases between. The CDR3 extends over 12 amino acids. CDR1 SQVTM and CDR2 ANQGSEA come from the germline V gene. The CDR3 DNA sequence: TGCAGCGTTGATATCCAGAACACTGAAGCTTTCTTT. Protein: CSVDIQNTEAFF.

J is TRBJ2-7 and V is TRBV4-2; no reliable D call. This CDR3 has 12 residues. V was clipped by 0 bases and J by 3 bases, with 3 bases between them. CDR1 and CDR2 from the germline V gene are LGHNA and YNFKEQ. The CDR3 DNA is TGTGCCAGCAGCCAAGATAACTACGAGCAGTACTTC. It yields the protein CASSQDNYEQYF.

J is TRBJ2-1 and V is TRBV29-1; D is ambiguous. V gave up 4 bases and J gave up 4 bases, with 8 bases separating them. CDR1 and CDR2 from the germline V gene are SQVTM and ANQGSEA. The CDR3 is made up of 12 amino acids. This CDR3 reads CSVVNKYNEQFF. DNA of the CDR3: TGCAGCGTTGTAAACAAGTACAATGAGCAGTTCTTC.

The V gene is TRBV4-3, the J gene TRBJ2-1; TRBD2 might be the D (5 bases). The length of the CDR3 is 16 residues. V was cut by 0 bases and J by 2 bases, with 11 bases left in between. CDR1 is LGHNA and CDR2 is YSLEER in the germline V gene. CDR3 DNA sequence: TGCGCCAGCAGCCAAGAACTAGTTCCTCCCTACAATGAGCAGTTCTTC. This translates into CASSQELVPPYNEQFF.

The chain joins TRBV9 to TRBJ2-7; perhaps TRBD1 as D (6 bases). V was cut by 3 bases and J by 5 bases, with 12 bases left in between. This CDR3 contains 13 residues. Germline CDR1 reads SGDLS; CDR2 reads YYNGEE. The chain's CDR3 is CASSGGQLHEQYF. The CDR3 bases are TGTGCCAGCAGCGGCGGACAGTTACACGAGCAGTACTTC.

The V call is TRBV11-2, the J call TRBJ2-5, with TRBD2 matching over 9 bases. This CDR3 region has 17 residues. CDR1 SGHAT and CDR2 FQNNGV come from the germline V gene. Losses at the gene ends were 5 bases for V and 5 bases for J; bases not matched to a gene: 15. The CDR3 coding sequence is TGTGCCAGCAGCCCAATGTCTGGCGGGAGGGCCGCGGAGACCCAGTACTTC. It codes for CASSPMSGGRAAETQYF.

V usage is TRBV7-8 and J usage is TRBJ1-1, with D hard to call. The ends were cut back, 4 bases at V and 7 bases at J, with 10 bases in the middle. CDR3 length: 12 residues. Germline CDR1 is SGHVS and CDR2 is FQNEAQ. The CDR3 nucleotides read TGTGCCAGCAGCTACCTAGGGCTTGAAGCTTTCTTT. It codes for CASSYLGLEAFF. Based on the CDR3 plus reference TRBV7-8 and TRBJ1-1, the full variable domain is GAGVSQSPRYKVAKRGQDVALRCDPISGHVSLFWYQQALGQGPEFLTYFQNEAQLDKSGLPSDRFFAERPEGSVSTLKIQRTQQEDSAVYLCASSYLGLEAFFGQGTRLTVV.